This T cell receptor beta chain was obtained from a study of CD8+CD57+ T cells in acquired aplastic anemia. The wider study: Sorting CD4+ and CD8+ cells gave DNA averaging approximately 3 ug.

The CDR3 runs to 14 residues. Germline V gene sequence: CDR1 SGDLS, CDR2 YYNGEE. V lost 0 bases, J lost 8 bases, and 12 bases lay in between. Patients sequenced had flow cytometry evidence of CD8+CD57+ cell expansion. When blood sampling took place, the patients had received no therapy. The study profiled TCR beta VDJ and CDR3 using genomic DNA as template. TCRdb used MiXCR to reprocess the reads, holding one entry per CDR3 protein. The sample records hundreds of thousands of distinct CDR3 sequences, 70% to 85% being singletons. The genes are TRBV9 and TRBJ2-1, with D uncertain. Sequenced input: sorted CD4+, CD8+, or CD8+CD57+ T cells (not recorded which) from PBMCs. The receptor was isolated from a human donor with aplastic anemia. This CDR3 is CASSVGGGIDEQFF. The CDR3 DNA sequence: TGTGCCAGCAGCGTAGGGGGTGGGATCGATGAGCAGTTCTTC.